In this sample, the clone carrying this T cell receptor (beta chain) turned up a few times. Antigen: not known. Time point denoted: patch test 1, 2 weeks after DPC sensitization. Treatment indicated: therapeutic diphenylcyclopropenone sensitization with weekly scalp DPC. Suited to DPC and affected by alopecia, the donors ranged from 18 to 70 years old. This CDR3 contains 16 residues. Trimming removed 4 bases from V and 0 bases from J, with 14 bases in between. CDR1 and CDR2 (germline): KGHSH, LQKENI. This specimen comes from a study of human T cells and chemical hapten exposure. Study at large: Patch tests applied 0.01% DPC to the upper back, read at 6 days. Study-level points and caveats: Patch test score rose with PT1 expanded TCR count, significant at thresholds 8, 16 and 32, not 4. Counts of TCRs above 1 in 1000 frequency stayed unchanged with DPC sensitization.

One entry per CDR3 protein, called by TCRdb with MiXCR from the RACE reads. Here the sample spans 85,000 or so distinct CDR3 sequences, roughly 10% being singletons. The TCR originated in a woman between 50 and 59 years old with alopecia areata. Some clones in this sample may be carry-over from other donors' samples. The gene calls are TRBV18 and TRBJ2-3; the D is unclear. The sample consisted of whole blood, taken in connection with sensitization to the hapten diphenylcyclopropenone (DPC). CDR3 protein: CASSRTVPASTDTQYF. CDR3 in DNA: TGTGCCAGCTCACGCACAGTCCCAGCAAGCACAGATACGCAGTATTTT.